The rows below give T cell receptor beta chains drawn from one sample of a study of T-cell reconstitution after alpha-beta-depleted transplantation in children. MiXCR, run by TCRdb on the PCR reads, gives a single entry per CDR3 protein. Here the sample spans 210,000 or so distinct CDR3 sequences, roughly a tenth being singletons. Sequenced material: PBMCs from the stem cell graft donor, taken from the stem cell graft. The receptors here all came from a human donor who donated a stem cell graft to a child with acute lymphoblastic leukemia. The CDR3 runs from the conserved cysteine through the conserved F or W. Each record gives: V gene, clone size, J gene, D gene, CDR3 protein, CDR3 DNA. The D gene is left open where the match is weak. Only some rows state a clone size, as once, few, many or a class for expanded clones.

V gene: TRBV29-1; clone size: few; J gene: TRBJ2-2; D gene: TRBD2; CDR3 protein: CSVEEAGRVGTGELFF; CDR3 DNA: TGCAGCGTTGAAGAAGCGGGGAGGGTGGGCACCGGGGAGCTGTTTTTT
V gene: TRBV10-2; clone size: NA; J gene: TRBJ2-1; D gene: TRBD2; CDR3 protein: CASSVLRGGTYNEQFF; CDR3 DNA: TGCGCCAGCAGTGTCCTGCGGGGGGGCACCTACAATGAGCAGTTCTTC
V gene: TRBV11-2; clone size: NA; J gene: TRBJ2-1; D gene: NA; CDR3 protein: CASSSWVDNEQFF; CDR3 DNA: TGTGCCAGCAGCAGTTGGGTCGACAATGAGCAGTTCTTC
V gene: TRBV6-5; clone size: few; J gene: TRBJ1-6; D gene: NA; CDR3 protein: CASSYKGNRDSPLHF; CDR3 DNA: TGTGCCAGCAGTTACAAGGGGAATCGAGATTCACCCCTCCACTTT
V gene: TRBV24-1; clone size: once; J gene: TRBJ2-1; D gene: NA; CDR3 protein: CATSDFRGIDEQFF; CDR3 DNA: TGTGCCACCAGTGATTTTAGAGGGATCGATGAGCAGTTCTTC
V gene: TRBV7-9; clone size: NA; J gene: TRBJ1-1; D gene: TRBD1; CDR3 protein: CASSGGGLTEAFF; CDR3 DNA: TGTGCCAGCAGCGGAGGGGGCTTGACTGAAGCTTTCTTT
V gene: TRBV20-1; clone size: NA; J gene: TRBJ2-5; D gene: TRBD1; CDR3 protein: CSARQGAVRGRETQYF; CDR3 DNA: TGCAGTGCTAGGCAGGGGGCTGTCAGGGGGCGGGAGACCCAGTACTTC
V gene: TRBV7-9; clone size: many; J gene: TRBJ2-1; D gene: NA; CDR3 protein: CAISGDQFF; CDR3 DNA: TGTGCCATTTCAGGGGATCAGTTCTTC
V gene: TRBV3-1; clone size: many; J gene: TRBJ1-3; D gene: NA; CDR3 protein: CASSRMSSGNTIYF; CDR3 DNA: TGTGCCAGCAGCCGGATGAGCTCTGGAAACACCATATATTTT
V gene: TRBV5-6; clone size: NA; J gene: TRBJ2-2; D gene: TRBD2; CDR3 protein: CASSLGLAGPGELFF; CDR3 DNA: TGTGCCAGCAGCTTGGGACTAGCGGGCCCCGGGGAGCTGTTTTTT
V gene: TRBV20-1; clone size: few; J gene: TRBJ2-3; D gene: TRBD2; CDR3 protein: CSASGLAGGLSTDTQYF; CDR3 DNA: TGCAGTGCTAGTGGGCTAGCGGGGGGCCTAAGCACAGATACGCAGTATTTT
V gene: TRBV20-1; clone size: few; J gene: TRBJ1-5; D gene: NA; CDR3 protein: CSARGLGGQPQHF; CDR3 DNA: TGCAGTGCTAGAGGCCTGGGAGGTCAGCCCCAGCATTTT
V gene: TRBV5-6; clone size: NA; J gene: TRBJ1-4; D gene: NA; CDR3 protein: CASSLGETMGNEKLFF; CDR3 DNA: TGTGCCAGCAGCTTGGGGGAAACAATGGGTAATGAAAAACTGTTTTTT
V gene: TRBV6-5; clone size: NA; J gene: TRBJ2-1; D gene: NA; CDR3 protein: CASRLSDPVYNEQFF; CDR3 DNA: TGTGCCAGCAGATTATCAGACCCTGTCTACAATGAGCAGTTCTTC
V gene: TRBV20-1; clone size: many; J gene: TRBJ1-1; D gene: NA; CDR3 protein: CSARDVGSLFPEAFF; CDR3 DNA: TGCAGTGCTAGAGATGTAGGAAGCCTATTTCCTGAAGCTTTCTTT
V gene: TRBV5-1; clone size: many; J gene: TRBJ2-5; D gene: NA; CDR3 protein: CASSLGGRREETQYF; CDR3 DNA: TGCGCCAGCAGCTTGGGAGGTCGGAGAGAAGAGACCCAGTACTTC
V gene: TRBV11-1; clone size: NA; J gene: TRBJ1-1; D gene: NA; CDR3 protein: CASSLTPERTGGDTEAFF; CDR3 DNA: TGTGCCAGCAGCTTAACTCCTGAGAGAACGGGGGGGGACACTGAAGCTTTCTTT
V gene: TRBV12-3/TRBV12-4; clone size: many; J gene: TRBJ2-1; D gene: NA; CDR3 protein: CASSLYRGSSYNEQFF; CDR3 DNA: TGTGCCAGCAGTTTGTATAGGGGAAGCTCCTACAATGAGCAGTTCTTC
V gene: TRBV5-5; clone size: NA; J gene: TRBJ2-3; D gene: TRBD1; CDR3 protein: CASSPPGQSTDTQYF; CDR3 DNA: TGTGCCAGCAGCCCACCGGGACAGAGCACAGATACGCAGTATTTT
V gene: TRBV4-3; clone size: many; J gene: TRBJ2-1; D gene: NA; CDR3 protein: CASSLQGLDEQFF; CDR3 DNA: TGCGCCAGCAGCCTGCAGGGTCTCGATGAGCAGTTCTTC
V gene: TRBV4-2; clone size: many; J gene: TRBJ2-1; D gene: NA; CDR3 protein: CASSQDLGGEQFF; CDR3 DNA: TGTGCCAGCAGCCAAGATTTAGGGGGTGAGCAGTTCTTC
V gene: TRBV20-1; clone size: NA; J gene: TRBJ1-3; D gene: TRBD1; CDR3 protein: CSAPGTDNGNTIYF; CDR3 DNA: TGCAGTGCGCCCGGGACAGATAATGGAAACACCATATATTTT
V gene: TRBV5-1; clone size: few; J gene: TRBJ2-1; D gene: TRBD2; CDR3 protein: CASSLERGDYSYNEQFF; CDR3 DNA: TGCGCCAGCAGCTTGGAACGGGGGGATTACTCCTACAATGAGCAGTTCTTC
V gene: TRBV7-9; clone size: NA; J gene: TRBJ1-2; D gene: TRBD1; CDR3 protein: CASSSAGGQGAGYTF; CDR3 DNA: TGTGCCAGCAGCTCCGCAGGAGGACAGGGGGCTGGCTACACCTTC
V gene: TRBV27; clone size: many; J gene: TRBJ1-2; D gene: NA; CDR3 protein: CASSPAPLGYGYTF; CDR3 DNA: TGTGCCAGCAGTCCAGCCCCCCTAGGGTATGGCTACACCTTC
V gene: TRBV10-3; clone size: NA; J gene: TRBJ1-1; D gene: TRBD1; CDR3 protein: CAISDEGANTEAFF; CDR3 DNA: TGTGCCATCAGTGACGAGGGGGCGAACACTGAAGCTTTCTTT
V gene: TRBV7-2; clone size: NA; J gene: TRBJ2-7; D gene: NA; CDR3 protein: CASSGQSSYEQYF; CDR3 DNA: TGTGCCAGCAGCGGCCAGAGCTCCTACGAGCAGTACTTC
V gene: TRBV27; clone size: NA; J gene: TRBJ2-3; D gene: NA; CDR3 protein: CASSLEPSGARTDTQYF; CDR3 DNA: TGTGCCAGCAGCCTGGAACCGTCGGGGGCGCGCACAGATACGCAGTATTTT
V gene: TRBV4-3; clone size: NA; J gene: TRBJ2-5; D gene: NA; CDR3 protein: CASSQDRRTGFSTQYF; CDR3 DNA: TGCGCCAGCAGCCAAGATCGGAGGACGGGCTTCTCGACCCAGTACTTC
V gene: TRBV29-1; clone size: many; J gene: TRBJ1-3; D gene: NA; CDR3 protein: CSVDTGGDTIYF; CDR3 DNA: TGCAGCGTTGACACGGGTGGGGACACCATATATTTT
V gene: TRBV7-9; clone size: NA; J gene: TRBJ2-5; D gene: NA; CDR3 protein: CASSAEGTQYF; CDR3 DNA: TGTGCCAGCAGCGCCGAAGGGACCCAGTACTTC
V gene: TRBV7-2; clone size: many; J gene: TRBJ2-2; D gene: NA; CDR3 protein: CASSFGGELFF; CDR3 DNA: TGTGCCAGCAGCTTCGGCGGGGAGCTGTTTTTT
V gene: TRBV5-1; clone size: NA; J gene: TRBJ2-1; D gene: TRBD1; CDR3 protein: CASSSDRGLINEQFF; CDR3 DNA: TGCGCCAGCAGCTCGGACAGGGGCCTGATAAATGAGCAGTTCTTC
V gene: TRBV5-1; clone size: few; J gene: TRBJ1-1; D gene: TRBD1; CDR3 protein: CATGQGPEAFF; CDR3 DNA: TGCGCCACGGGACAGGGGCCTGAAGCCTTCTTT
V gene: TRBV6-1; clone size: many; J gene: TRBJ2-7; D gene: TRBD1; CDR3 protein: CASSLWTGGVEQYF; CDR3 DNA: TGTGCCAGCAGTCTTTGGACAGGGGGCGTCGAGCAGTACTTC
V gene: TRBV28; clone size: few; J gene: TRBJ1-1; D gene: NA; CDR3 protein: CASSFVGGVTEAFF; CDR3 DNA: TGTGCCAGCAGTTTTGTGGGTGGAGTCACTGAAGCTTTCTTT
V gene: TRBV18; clone size: few; J gene: TRBJ2-1; D gene: NA; CDR3 protein: CASSDSQYNEQFF; CDR3 DNA: TGTGCCAGCTCGGACAGCCAGTACAATGAGCAGTTCTTC
V gene: TRBV11-1; clone size: few; J gene: TRBJ2-4; D gene: NA; CDR3 protein: CASSPTQGSGKNIQYF; CDR3 DNA: TGTGCCAGCAGCCCGACGCAGGGGTCTGGCAAAAACATTCAGTACTTC
V gene: TRBV6-4; clone size: many; J gene: TRBJ2-3; D gene: TRBD2; CDR3 protein: CASSDLAGGLDTQYF; CDR3 DNA: TGTGCCAGCAGTGACCTAGCGGGGGGTCTAGATACGCAGTATTTT
V gene: TRBV21-1; clone size: many; J gene: TRBJ2-7; D gene: NA; CDR3 protein: CASSKKRELLYEQYF; CDR3 DNA: TGTGCCAGCAGCAAAAAAAGGGAACTACTCTACGAGCAGTACTTC
V gene: TRBV5-1; clone size: NA; J gene: TRBJ1-1; D gene: NA; CDR3 protein: CASSVQVYTEAFF; CDR3 DNA: TGCGCCAGCAGCGTACAGGTTTACACTGAAGCTTTCTTT
V gene: TRBV29-1; clone size: NA; J gene: TRBJ2-3; D gene: TRBD1; CDR3 protein: CSVYGDRMDTDTQYF; CDR3 DNA: TGCAGCGTTTATGGGGACAGGATGGACACAGATACGCAGTATTTT
V gene: TRBV12-3/TRBV12-4; clone size: many; J gene: TRBJ1-5; D gene: TRBD1; CDR3 protein: CASSLGTGIQPQHF; CDR3 DNA: TGTGCCAGCAGTTTGGGGACAGGGATTCAGCCCCAGCATTTT
V gene: TRBV12-3/TRBV12-4; clone size: many; J gene: TRBJ1-4; D gene: NA; CDR3 protein: CASSLDAGVSEKLFF; CDR3 DNA: TGTGCCAGCAGCCTGGATGCTGGCGTGAGCGAAAAACTGTTTTTT
V gene: TRBV27; clone size: few; J gene: TRBJ1-5; D gene: NA; CDR3 protein: CASSLGGEGFPQPQHF; CDR3 DNA: TGTGCCAGCAGTTTAGGAGGGGAGGGATTCCCTCAGCCCCAGCATTTT
V gene: TRBV20-1; clone size: few; J gene: TRBJ2-1; D gene: TRBD2; CDR3 protein: CSASLGASGGWGNEQFF; CDR3 DNA: TGCAGTGCTAGCCTTGGGGCTAGCGGGGGGTGGGGCAATGAGCAGTTCTTC
V gene: TRBV5-1; clone size: NA; J gene: TRBJ2-7; D gene: NA; CDR3 protein: CASKARGVGDEQYF; CDR3 DNA: TGCGCCAGCAAGGCTCGGGGAGTCGGAGACGAGCAGTACTTC
V gene: TRBV30; clone size: NA; J gene: TRBJ2-5; D gene: NA; CDR3 protein: CAWRQEETQYF; CDR3 DNA: TGTGCCTGGAGACAGGAAGAGACCCAGTACTTC
V gene: TRBV5-6; clone size: many; J gene: TRBJ2-5; D gene: TRBD1; CDR3 protein: CASSFPGQQETQYF; CDR3 DNA: TGTGCCAGCAGCTTCCCGGGACAGCAAGAGACCCAGTACTTC
V gene: TRBV6-5; clone size: NA; J gene: TRBJ2-5; D gene: NA; CDR3 protein: CASSYRRSETQYF; CDR3 DNA: TGTGCCAGCAGTTACAGGAGGTCAGAGACCCAGTACTTC
V gene: TRBV30; clone size: NA; J gene: TRBJ1-3; D gene: NA; CDR3 protein: CAWRRPGNTIYF; CDR3 DNA: TGTGCCTGGAGACGACCTGGAAACACCATATATTTT
V gene: TRBV6-4; clone size: NA; J gene: TRBJ1-6; D gene: NA; CDR3 protein: CASSDSTNSPLHF; CDR3 DNA: TGTGCCAGCAGTGACTCGACCAATTCACCCCTCCACTTT
V gene: TRBV3-1; clone size: NA; J gene: TRBJ1-2; D gene: TRBD1; CDR3 protein: CASSQVGRGNYGYTF; CDR3 DNA: TGTGCCAGCAGCCAAGTGGGCAGGGGGAACTATGGCTACACCTTC
V gene: TRBV7-9; clone size: NA; J gene: TRBJ2-7; D gene: TRBD2; CDR3 protein: CASSYSLAGGFEQYF; CDR3 DNA: TGTGCCAGCAGCTATTCGCTAGCGGGGGGGTTCGAGCAGTACTTC
V gene: TRBV12-3/TRBV12-4; clone size: NA; J gene: TRBJ1-3; D gene: NA; CDR3 protein: CASSQSRTGNTIYF; CDR3 DNA: TGTGCCAGCAGCCAATCCAGGACTGGAAACACCATATATTTT
V gene: TRBV6-2/TRBV6-3; clone size: few; J gene: TRBJ2-3; D gene: NA; CDR3 protein: CASSYLSGRPQNTDTQYF; CDR3 DNA: TGTGCCAGCAGTTACCTTAGTGGACGGCCCCAAAACACAGATACGCAGTATTTT
V gene: TRBV10-2; clone size: NA; J gene: TRBJ2-3; D gene: TRBD2; CDR3 protein: CASRQGTSGTDTQYF; CDR3 DNA: TGCGCCAGCAGGCAGGGGACTAGCGGGACAGATACGCAGTATTTT
V gene: TRBV6-5; clone size: many; J gene: TRBJ2-5; D gene: TRBD1; CDR3 protein: CASSYTGGAGGETQYF; CDR3 DNA: TGTGCCAGCAGTTACACAGGGGGCGCAGGGGGGGAGACCCAGTACTTC
V gene: TRBV5-1; clone size: few; J gene: TRBJ2-7; D gene: NA; CDR3 protein: CASSLVRGSEQYF; CDR3 DNA: TGCGCCAGCAGCTTGGTTAGGGGGTCCGAGCAGTACTTC